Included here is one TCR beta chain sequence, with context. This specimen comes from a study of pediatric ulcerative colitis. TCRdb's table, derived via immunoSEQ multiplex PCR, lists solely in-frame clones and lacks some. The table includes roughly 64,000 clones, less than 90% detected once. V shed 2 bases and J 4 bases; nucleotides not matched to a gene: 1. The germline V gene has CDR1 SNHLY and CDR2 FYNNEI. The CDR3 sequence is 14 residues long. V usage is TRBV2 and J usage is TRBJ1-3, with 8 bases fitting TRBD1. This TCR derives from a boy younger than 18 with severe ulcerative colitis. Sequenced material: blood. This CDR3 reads CASSERTGGNTIYF. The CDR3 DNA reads TGTGCCAGCAGTGAAAGGACAGGGGGAAACACCATATATTTT.